What follows are 3 T cell receptor beta chains derived from one specimen sequenced in a study of shared clonotypes between healthy human individuals. Positively selected for CCR7, the CD45RO-negative cells used as naive CD8 cells excluded terminally differentiated effector memory CD45RA+ cells. Generated by immunoSEQ multiplex PCR, the TCRdb table keeps only in-frame clones and is missing some. The table has 2 million to 2.5 million clones, 85% to 95% seen once. The sequencing input was naive CD8+ T cells from PBMCs. The receptors originated from a man aged 18-30 years in good health. Some clones in this sample may be carry-over from other donors' samples.

About this clone: In the same sample, other DNA sequences code for this CDR3. The V call is TRBV4-1, the J call TRBJ2-7, with D possibly matching TRBD2 (5 bases). Trimming removed 0 bases from V and 4 bases from J, with 7 bases in between. CDR1 is MGHRA and CDR2 is YSYEKL in the germline V gene. The CDR3 has 13 residues. Here the CDR3 DNA reads TGCGCCAGCAGCCAAGAACGAGGGTACGAGCAGTACTTC. Its translation: CASSQERGYEQYF.

The chain has TRBV27 and TRBJ1-3, with unresolved D. The CDR3 consists of 15 residues. Germline lookup yields CDR1 MNHEY and CDR2 SMNVEV (reference sequence). With 5 bases removed from V and 3 bases from J, the gap between germline ends came to 14 bases. The CDR3 DNA sequence: TGTGCCAGCAGTAGGAACCCTTTCCTTGGAAACACCATATATTTT. Translating it yields CASSRNPFLGNTIYF.

This clone was seen a single time. Other DNA variants within this sample encode the same CDR3. The V and J genes are TRBV11-2 and TRBJ2-7; the D is unclear. CDR3 length: 12 amino acids. Germline V gene sequence: CDR1 SGHAT, CDR2 FQNNGV. V was pared by 1 base and J by 6 bases, with 7 bases between. The CDR3 DNA follows: TGTGCCAGCAGCTTAGGGGCCGGCGAGCAGTACTTC. Its translation: CASSLGAGEQYF. Looking up the rest from reference TRBV11-2 and TRBJ2-7 gives the full variable domain: EAGVAQSPRYKIIEKRQSVAFWCNPISGHATLYWYQQILGQGPKLLIQFQNNGVVDDSQLPKDRFSAERLKGVDSTLKIQPAKLEDSAVYLCASSLGAGEQYFGPGTRLTVT.